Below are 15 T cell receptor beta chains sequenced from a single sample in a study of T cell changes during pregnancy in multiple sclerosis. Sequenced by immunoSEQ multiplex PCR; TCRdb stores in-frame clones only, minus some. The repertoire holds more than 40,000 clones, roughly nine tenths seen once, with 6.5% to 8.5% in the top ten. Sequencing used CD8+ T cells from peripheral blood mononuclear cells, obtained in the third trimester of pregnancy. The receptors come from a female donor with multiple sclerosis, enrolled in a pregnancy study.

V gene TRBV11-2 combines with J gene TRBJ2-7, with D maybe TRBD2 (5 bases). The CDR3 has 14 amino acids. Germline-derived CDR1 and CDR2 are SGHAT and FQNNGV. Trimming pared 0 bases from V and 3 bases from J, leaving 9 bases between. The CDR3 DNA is TGTGCCAGCAGCTTAGATCAAGGAGGCTACGAGCAGTACTTC. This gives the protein CASSLDQGGYEQYF.

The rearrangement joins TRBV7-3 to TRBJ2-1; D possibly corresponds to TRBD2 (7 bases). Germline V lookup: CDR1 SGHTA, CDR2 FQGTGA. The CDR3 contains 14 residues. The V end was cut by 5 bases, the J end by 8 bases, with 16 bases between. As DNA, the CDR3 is TGTGCCAGCAGCGCGAGGGGGGGGAAGGATGAGCAGTTCTTC. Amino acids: CASSARGGKDEQFF.

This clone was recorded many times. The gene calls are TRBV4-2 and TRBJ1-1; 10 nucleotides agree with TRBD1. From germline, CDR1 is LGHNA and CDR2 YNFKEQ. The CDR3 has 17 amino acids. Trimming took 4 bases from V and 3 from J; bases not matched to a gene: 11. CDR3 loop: CASSPRQGALLDTEAFF. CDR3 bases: TGTGCCAGCAGCCCCCGACAGGGGGCGTTATTAGACACTGAAGCTTTCTTT.

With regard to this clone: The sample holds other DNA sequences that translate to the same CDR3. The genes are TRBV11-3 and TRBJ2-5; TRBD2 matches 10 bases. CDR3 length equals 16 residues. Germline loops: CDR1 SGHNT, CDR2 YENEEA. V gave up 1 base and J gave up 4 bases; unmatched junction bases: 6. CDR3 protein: CASSLGPSGGSETQYF. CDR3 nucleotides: TGTGCCAGCAGCTTAGGTCCTAGCGGGGGCTCAGAGACCCAGTACTTC.

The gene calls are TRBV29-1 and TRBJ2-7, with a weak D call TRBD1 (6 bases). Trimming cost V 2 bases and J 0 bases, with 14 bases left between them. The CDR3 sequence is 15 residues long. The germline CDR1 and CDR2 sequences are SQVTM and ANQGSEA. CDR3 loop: CSVESYQGISYEQYF. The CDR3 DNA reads TGCAGCGTTGAAAGTTACCAGGGGATCTCCTACGAGCAGTACTTC.

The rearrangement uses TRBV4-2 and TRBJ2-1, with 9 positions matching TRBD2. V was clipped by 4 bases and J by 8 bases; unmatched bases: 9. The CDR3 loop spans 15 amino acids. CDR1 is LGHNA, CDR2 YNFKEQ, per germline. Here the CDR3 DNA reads TGTGCCAGCAGCCCCATTAGCGGGGGAACGGATGAGCAGTTCTTC. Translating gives CASSPISGGTDEQFF.

CDR3 DNA sequence: TGTGCCAGCAGTCACCGGACTAGCGGGACGAGGGAGACCCAGTACTTC. It codes for CASSHRTSGTRETQYF. V and J are TRBV27 and TRBJ2-5; 12 bases are a match to TRBD2. V trimming: 5 bases; J trimming: 5 bases; junction bases outside the gene matches: 9. The CDR3 has 16 amino acids. Germline CDR1 reads MNHEY; CDR2 reads SMNVEV (reference sequence).

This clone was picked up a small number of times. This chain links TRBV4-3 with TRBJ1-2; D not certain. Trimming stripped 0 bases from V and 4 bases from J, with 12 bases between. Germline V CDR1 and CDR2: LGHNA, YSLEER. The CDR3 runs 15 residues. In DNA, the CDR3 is TGCGCCAGCAGCCAAGATTCGGGTTTAGGCTATGGCTACACCTTC. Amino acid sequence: CASSQDSGLGYGYTF.

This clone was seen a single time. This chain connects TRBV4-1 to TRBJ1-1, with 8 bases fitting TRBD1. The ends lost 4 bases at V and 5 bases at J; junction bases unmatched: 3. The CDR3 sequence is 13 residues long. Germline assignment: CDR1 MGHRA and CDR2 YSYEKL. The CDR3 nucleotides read TGCGCCAGCAGCCTAACAGGGGGGACTGAAGCTTTCTTT. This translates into CASSLTGGTEAFF.

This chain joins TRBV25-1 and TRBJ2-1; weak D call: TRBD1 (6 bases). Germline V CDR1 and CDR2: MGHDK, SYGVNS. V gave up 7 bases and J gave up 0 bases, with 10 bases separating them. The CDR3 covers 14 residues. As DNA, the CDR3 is TGTGCCAGCATCCAGGACAGCTCCTACAATGAGCAGTTCTTC. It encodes CASIQDSSYNEQFF.

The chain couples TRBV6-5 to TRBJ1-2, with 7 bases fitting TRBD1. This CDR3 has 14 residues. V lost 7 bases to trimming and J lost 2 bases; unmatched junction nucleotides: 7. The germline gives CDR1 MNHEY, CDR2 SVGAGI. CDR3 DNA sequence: TGTGCCAGCAATCCCGGGACAGACAACTATGGCTACACCTTC. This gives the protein CASNPGTDNYGYTF.

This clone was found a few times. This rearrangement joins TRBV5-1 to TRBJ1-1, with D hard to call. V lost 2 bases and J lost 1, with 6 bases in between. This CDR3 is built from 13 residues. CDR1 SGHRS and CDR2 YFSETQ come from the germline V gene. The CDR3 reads CASSFSENTEAFF. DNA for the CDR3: TGCGCCAGCAGCTTCTCAGAGAACACTGAAGCTTTCTTT.

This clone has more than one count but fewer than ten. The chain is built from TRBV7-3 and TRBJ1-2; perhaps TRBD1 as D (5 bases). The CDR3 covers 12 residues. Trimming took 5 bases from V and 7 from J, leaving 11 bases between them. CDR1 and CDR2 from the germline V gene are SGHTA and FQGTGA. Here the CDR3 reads CASSEQGLGYTF. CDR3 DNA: TGTGCCAGCAGCGAGCAGGGACTTGGCTACACCTTC.

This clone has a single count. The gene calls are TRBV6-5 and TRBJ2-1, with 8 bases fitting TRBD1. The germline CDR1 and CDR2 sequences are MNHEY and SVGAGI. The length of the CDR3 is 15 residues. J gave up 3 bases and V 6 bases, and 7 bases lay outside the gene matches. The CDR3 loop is CASRLGQGIYNEQFF. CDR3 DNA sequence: TGTGCCAGCAGATTAGGACAGGGAATCTACAATGAGCAGTTCTTC.

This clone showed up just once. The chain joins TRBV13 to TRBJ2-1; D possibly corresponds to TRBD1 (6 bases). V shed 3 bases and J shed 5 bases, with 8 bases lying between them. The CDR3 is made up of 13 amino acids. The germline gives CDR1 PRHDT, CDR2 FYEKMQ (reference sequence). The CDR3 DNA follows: TGTGCCAGCAGCTTGGGACACAACAATGAGCAGTTCTTC. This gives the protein CASSLGHNNEQFF.